This TCR beta chain is drawn from a study of T cells in Graves' hyperthyroidism and ophthalmopathy (dated by TCRdb to between 2018 and 2021). Background on the whole study: Peripheral blood was collected at initial diagnosis, before any treatment. An independent validation cohort of under 20 hyperthyroidism patients and 17 patients who later progressed to ophthalmopathy tested prospective prediction of ophthalmopathy. A discovery cohort of about a hundred patients, about 44 with Graves' ophthalmopathy and roughly 59 with stable Graves' hyperthyroidism, was used to find distinguishing TCR V-J signatures. In more than 5 Graves' hyperthyroidism patients, the study also compared T-cell repertoires from thyroid tissue with T-cell repertoires from blood. The roughly 91 discovery patients were randomly split 7:3 into training and test sets. TCR Vbeta CDR3 sequencing of approximately 140 peripheral blood samples (roughly 41 ophthalmopathy, 75 to 80 hyperthyroidism and roughly 17 progressor patients) is reported in the paper. After blood sampling, hyperthyroidism patients were treated with methimazole at a starting dose of 30 mg daily, and ophthalmopathy patients were treated with high-dose intravenous methylprednisolone. Overall study outcomes, separate from this receptor: A 13 V-J signature model separated ophthalmopathy from stable hyperthyroidism, with around 88% sensitivity and approximately 81% specificity in cross-validation and 80%/75% in testing. No statistical method was used to set the sample size in advance, and investigators knew the group allocation. Most expanded thyroid clonotypes (frequency above 0.001) were also detected in blood, suggesting blood repertoires may reflect thyroid immune responses. In validation, the model predicted progression to ophthalmopathy a median of approximately 6.3 months before onset, with 65% to 71% sensitivity and roughly 73% specificity.

Amplification of TCR beta CDR3 regions was carried out from RNA transcripts. For the first round of RT-PCR on the TCR CDR3, the HTBI primer set was used together with the Qiagen OneStep RT-PCR kit. The libraries were constructed in a second round of multiplex PCR and then size-selected and purified. Sequencing of the libraries was done on an Illumina HiSeq2000 using paired-end 100 bp reads. For the original study's pipeline: SOAPnuke was used to process the raw data, removing reads that contained adapters or uncalled bases, had a mean Phred below 15, or lacked an exact match to the constant primer or identifier. COPE v1.2.5 was used to merge the high-quality paired reads, and each unique nucleotide sequence was defined as a clonotype. Clonotypes were aligned to IMGT TRBV, TRBD and TRBJ reference segments using MiTCR v1.1. The analysis was restricted to V-J combinations with a frequency above 0.0001, which together covered 98% to 99.2% of the repertoires. The TCS score was defined as F50 (clonal expansion) divided by E x V (chaos), with BLOSUM62-based TCRdist calculated between CDR3 peptides within each V-J. Welch's t-statistics and random forest reduced 500 to 550 V-J features to roughly 13, which were used in a naive Bayes classifier (R e1071). TCRdb reprocessing: public reads trimmed at Q25 with fastp, clones called with MiXCR, in-frame beta chains kept. Each entry is one CDR3 protein sequence, shown with its most common DNA and genes. In this record, the V and J calls reflect TCRdb's handling and not the investigators' own analysis. This sample comprises around 500,000 distinct CDR3 sequences, roughly an eighth of them detected only once. The top ten clones comprise around 17% of the sample.

V is reduced by 7 bases and J by 1 base, leaving a spacing of 7 bases between them. From its cysteine to its phenylalanine, the CDR3 spans 12 amino acids. The CDR3 DNA has 36 bases and is translated from base 1. Taken from the germline V gene (reference sequence), the CDR1 and CDR2 loops are LNHDA and SQIVND. There are many counts of this clonotype. Its recognized antigen is unknown. The sample holds no much larger clone one base away, and base qualities are not on file. Stable Graves' hyperthyroidism was defined as no progression to ophthalmopathy during 18 months of follow-up. Hyperthyroidism patients were newly diagnosed, had a disease duration of under 2 months, and were aged 18 to 65 years. Patients with uncontrolled infections, other autoimmune diseases, pregnancy or lactation were excluded. Clinical symptoms, serum thyroxine and TRAb, thyroid ultrasound, and orbital computed tomography formed the basis for the diagnoses. PBMCs were separated from roughly 10 ml of fresh peripheral blood using Ficoll-Paque density gradient centrifugation. Total RNA was extracted using Trizol reagent, and RNA quality was assessed on an Agilent 2100 Bioanalyzer.

The sample comprised blood. Recombination linked TRBV19 to TRBJ1-1; no D gene is confidently identified. This receptor was taken from a woman aged 18-35 years with Graves' hyperthyroidism. In nucleotides, the sequence is TGTGCCAGTATGTGGGGGAACACTGAAGCTTTCTTT. It is translated as CASMWGNTEAFF. Where the CDR3 stops, the reference TRBV19 and TRBJ1-1 genes take over; the full variable domain is DGGITQSPKYLFRKEGQNVTLSCEQNLNHDAMYWYRQDPGQGLRLIYYSQIVNDFQKGDIAEGYSVSREKKESFPLTVTSAQKNPTAFYLCASMWGNTEAFFGQGTRLTVV.